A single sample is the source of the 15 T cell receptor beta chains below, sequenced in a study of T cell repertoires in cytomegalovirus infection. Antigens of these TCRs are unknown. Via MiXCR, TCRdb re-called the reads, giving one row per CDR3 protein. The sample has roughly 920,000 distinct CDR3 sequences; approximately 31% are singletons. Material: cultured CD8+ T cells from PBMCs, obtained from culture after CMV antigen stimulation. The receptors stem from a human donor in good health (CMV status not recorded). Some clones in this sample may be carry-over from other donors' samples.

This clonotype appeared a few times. In DNA, the CDR3 is TGTGCCAGCAGCCAGTGGGGCCAAGAAGCTTTCTTT. Protein: CASSQWGQEAFF. The chain links TRBV14 to TRBJ1-1; a weak D match, TRBD1 (5 bases). The CDR3 sequence is 12 residues long. Germline V CDR1 and CDR2: SGHDN, FVKESK. The germline V and J ends were trimmed by 3 bases and 8 bases, with 10 bases remaining between them.

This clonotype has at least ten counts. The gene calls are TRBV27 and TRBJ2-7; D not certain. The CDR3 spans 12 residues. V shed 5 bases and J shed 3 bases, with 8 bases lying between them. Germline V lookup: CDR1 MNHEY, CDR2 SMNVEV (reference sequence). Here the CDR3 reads CASSAPGYEQYF. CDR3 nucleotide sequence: TGTGCCAGCAGTGCGCCTGGCTACGAGCAGTACTTC.

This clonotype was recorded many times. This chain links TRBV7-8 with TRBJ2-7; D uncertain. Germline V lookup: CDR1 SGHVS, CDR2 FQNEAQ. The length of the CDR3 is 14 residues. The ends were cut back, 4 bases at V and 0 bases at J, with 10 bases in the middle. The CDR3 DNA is TGTGCCAGCAGCTCCTCAGGTATCTCCTACGAGCAGTACGTC. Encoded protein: CASSSSGISYEQYV.

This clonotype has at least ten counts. The CDR3 region is CASSLTTGRFYNEQFF. The CDR3 nucleotides are TGTGCCAGCAGCTTAACAACAGGGAGGTTCTACAATGAGCAGTTCTTC. V and J are TRBV7-6 and TRBJ2-1; perhaps D is TRBD1 or TRBD2 (6 bases each). Germline V gives CDR1 SGHVS, CDR2 FNYEAQ. The CDR3 extends over 16 amino acids. V was clipped by 2 bases and J by 3 bases, with 14 bases between them.

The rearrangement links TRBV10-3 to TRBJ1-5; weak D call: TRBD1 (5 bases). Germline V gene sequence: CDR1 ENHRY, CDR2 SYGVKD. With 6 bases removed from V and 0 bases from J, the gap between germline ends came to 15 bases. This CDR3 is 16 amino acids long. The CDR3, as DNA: TGTGCCATCAGCCCTGGGGGGACGGATAGCAATCAGCCCCAGCATTTT. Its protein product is CAISPGGTDSNQPQHF.

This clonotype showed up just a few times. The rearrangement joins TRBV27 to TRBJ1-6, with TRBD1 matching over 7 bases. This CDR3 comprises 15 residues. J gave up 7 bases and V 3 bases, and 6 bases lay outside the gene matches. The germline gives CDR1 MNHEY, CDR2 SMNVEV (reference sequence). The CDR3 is CASSFGGGANSPLHF. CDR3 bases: TGTGCCAGCAGTTTTGGAGGGGGCGCGAATTCACCCCTCCACTTT.

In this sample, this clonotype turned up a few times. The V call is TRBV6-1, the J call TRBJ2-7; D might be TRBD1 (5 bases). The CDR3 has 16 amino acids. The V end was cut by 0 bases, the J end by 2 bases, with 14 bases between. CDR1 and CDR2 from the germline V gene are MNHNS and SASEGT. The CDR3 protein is CASSEAVWQGPYEQYF. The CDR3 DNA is TGTGCCAGCAGTGAAGCGGTCTGGCAGGGCCCCTACGAGCAGTACTTC.

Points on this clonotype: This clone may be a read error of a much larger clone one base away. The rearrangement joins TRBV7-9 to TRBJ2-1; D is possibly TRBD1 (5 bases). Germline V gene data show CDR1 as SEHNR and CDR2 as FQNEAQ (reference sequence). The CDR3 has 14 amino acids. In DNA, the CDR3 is TGTGCCAACAGCCCGGAGACAGCTTACAATGAGCAGTTCTTC. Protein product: CANSPETAYNEQFF. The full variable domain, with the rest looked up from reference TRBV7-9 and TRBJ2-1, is DTGVSQNPRHKITKRGQNVTFRCDPISEHNRLYWYRQTLGQGPEFLTYFQNEAQLEKSRLLSDRFSAERPKGSFSTLEIQRTEQGDSAMYLCANSPETAYNEQFFGPGTRLTVL.

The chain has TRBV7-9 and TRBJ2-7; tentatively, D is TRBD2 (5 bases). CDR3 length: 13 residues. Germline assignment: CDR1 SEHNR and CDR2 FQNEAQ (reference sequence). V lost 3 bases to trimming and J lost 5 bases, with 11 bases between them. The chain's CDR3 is CASSFRGGDEQYF. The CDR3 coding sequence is TGTGCCAGCAGCTTTCGGGGTGGGGACGAGCAGTACTTC.

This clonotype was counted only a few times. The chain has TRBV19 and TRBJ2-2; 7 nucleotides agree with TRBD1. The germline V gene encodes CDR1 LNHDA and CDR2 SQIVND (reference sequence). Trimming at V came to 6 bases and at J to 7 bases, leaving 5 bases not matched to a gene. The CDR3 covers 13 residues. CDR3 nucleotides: TGTGCCAGTAGGCTACAGGGGATCGGGGAGCTGTTTTTT. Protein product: CASRLQGIGELFF.

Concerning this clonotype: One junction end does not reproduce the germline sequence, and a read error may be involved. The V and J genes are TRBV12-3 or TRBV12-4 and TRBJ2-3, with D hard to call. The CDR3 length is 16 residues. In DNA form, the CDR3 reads TGTGCCAGCAGTTTAGCGGTGGAAGGCGGCACAGATATGCAGTATTTT. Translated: CASSLAVEGGTDMQYF.

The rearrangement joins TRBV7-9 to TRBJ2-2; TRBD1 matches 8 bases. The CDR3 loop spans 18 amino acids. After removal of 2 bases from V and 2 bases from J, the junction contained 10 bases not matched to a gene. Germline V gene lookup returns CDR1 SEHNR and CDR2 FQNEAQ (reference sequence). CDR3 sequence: CASSLLGSGGRNTGELFF. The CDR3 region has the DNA TGTGCCAGCAGCTTATTGGGATCAGGGGGCCGAAACACCGGGGAGCTGTTTTTT.

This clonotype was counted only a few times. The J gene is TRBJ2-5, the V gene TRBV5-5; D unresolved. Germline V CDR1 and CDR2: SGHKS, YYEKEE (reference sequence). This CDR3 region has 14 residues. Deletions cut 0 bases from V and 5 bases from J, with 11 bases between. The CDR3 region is CASSLGHLGETQYF. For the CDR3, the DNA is TGTGCCAGCAGCTTGGGGCACCTCGGTGAGACCCAGTACTTC.

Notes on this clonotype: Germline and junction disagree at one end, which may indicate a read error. The CDR3 loop is CVSSLGTNYGYTF. CDR3 coding DNA: TGTGTCAGCAGCTTAGGCACAAACTATGGCTACACCTTC. The chain couples TRBV7-6 to TRBJ1-2; D remains ambiguous. The CDR3 covers 13 residues. Germline CDR1 reads SGHVS; CDR2 reads FNYEAQ.

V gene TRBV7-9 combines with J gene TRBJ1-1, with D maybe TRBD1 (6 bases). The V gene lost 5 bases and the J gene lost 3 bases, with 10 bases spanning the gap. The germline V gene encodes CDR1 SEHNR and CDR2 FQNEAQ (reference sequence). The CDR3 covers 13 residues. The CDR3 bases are TGTGCCAGCAGCGAGGGGGGCCACACTGAAGCTTTCTTT. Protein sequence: CASSEGGHTEAFF.